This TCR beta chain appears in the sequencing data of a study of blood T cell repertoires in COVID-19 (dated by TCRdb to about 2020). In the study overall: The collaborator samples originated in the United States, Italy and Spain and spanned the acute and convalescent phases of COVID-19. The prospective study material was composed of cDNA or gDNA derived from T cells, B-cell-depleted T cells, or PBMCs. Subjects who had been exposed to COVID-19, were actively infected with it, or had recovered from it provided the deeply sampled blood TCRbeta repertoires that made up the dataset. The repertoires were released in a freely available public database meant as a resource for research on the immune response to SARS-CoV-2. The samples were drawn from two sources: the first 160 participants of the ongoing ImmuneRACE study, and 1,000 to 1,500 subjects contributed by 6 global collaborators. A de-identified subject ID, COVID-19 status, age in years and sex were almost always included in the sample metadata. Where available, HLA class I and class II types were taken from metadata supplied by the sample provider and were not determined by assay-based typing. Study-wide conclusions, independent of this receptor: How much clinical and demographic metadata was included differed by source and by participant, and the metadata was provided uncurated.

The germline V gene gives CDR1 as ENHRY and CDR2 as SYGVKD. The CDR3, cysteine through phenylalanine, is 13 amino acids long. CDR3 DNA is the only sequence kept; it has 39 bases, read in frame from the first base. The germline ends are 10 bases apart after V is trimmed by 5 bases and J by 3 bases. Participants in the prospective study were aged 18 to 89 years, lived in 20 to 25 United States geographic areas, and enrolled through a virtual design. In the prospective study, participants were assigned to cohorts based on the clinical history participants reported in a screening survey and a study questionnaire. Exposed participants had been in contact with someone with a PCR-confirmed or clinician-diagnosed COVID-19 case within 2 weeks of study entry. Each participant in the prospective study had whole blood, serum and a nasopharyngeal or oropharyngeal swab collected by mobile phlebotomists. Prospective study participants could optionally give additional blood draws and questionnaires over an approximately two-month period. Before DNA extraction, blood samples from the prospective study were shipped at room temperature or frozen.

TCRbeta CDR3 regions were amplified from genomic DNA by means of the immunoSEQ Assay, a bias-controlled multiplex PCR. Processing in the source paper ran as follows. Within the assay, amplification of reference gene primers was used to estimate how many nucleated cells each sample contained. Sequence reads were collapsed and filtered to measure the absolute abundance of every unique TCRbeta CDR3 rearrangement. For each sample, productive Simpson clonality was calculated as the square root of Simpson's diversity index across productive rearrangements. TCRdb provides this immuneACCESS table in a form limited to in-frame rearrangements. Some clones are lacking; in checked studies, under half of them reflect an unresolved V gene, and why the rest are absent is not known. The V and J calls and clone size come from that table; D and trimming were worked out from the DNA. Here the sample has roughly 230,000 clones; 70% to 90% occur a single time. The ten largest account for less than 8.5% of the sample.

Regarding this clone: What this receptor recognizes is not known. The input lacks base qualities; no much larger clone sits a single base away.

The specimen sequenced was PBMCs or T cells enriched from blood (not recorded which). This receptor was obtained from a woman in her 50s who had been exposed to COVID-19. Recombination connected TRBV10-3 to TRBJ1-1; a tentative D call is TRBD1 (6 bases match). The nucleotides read TGTGCCATCAGTAGGGGGGGCGACACTGAAGCTTTCTTT. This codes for CAISRGGDTEAFF.